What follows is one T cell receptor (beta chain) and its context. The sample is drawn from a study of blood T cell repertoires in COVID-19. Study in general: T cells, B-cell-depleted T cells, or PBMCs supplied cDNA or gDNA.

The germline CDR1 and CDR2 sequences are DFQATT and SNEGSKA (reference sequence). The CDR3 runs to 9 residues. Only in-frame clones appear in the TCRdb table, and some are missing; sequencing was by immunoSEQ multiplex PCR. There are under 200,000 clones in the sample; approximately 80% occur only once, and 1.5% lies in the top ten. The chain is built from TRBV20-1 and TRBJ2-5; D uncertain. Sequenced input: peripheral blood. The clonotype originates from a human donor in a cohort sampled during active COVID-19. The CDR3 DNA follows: TGCAGCGCTCGGGAGACCCAGTACTTC. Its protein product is CSARETQYF.